This passage covers 2 T cell receptor beta chains from one sample sequenced in a study of Ad26.COV2.S vaccination and SARS-CoV-2 variants. Assay: immunoSEQ multiplex PCR; the TCRdb copy retains only in-frame clones and omits some. Of under 600,000 clones in the sample, 89% were seen once. The treatment was: some 20 received Ad26.COV2.S at low or high dose, single or two shots; five or six received placebo; per-sample allocation not given. Sample collection was performed on day 63 after the first vaccine or placebo injection. Sample: peripheral blood, taken in a trial of Ad26.COV2.S vaccine versus placebo. These receptors came from a person between 18 and 65 years old who received the Ad26.COV2.S COVID-19 vaccine or a placebo.

The chain has TRBV10-1 and TRBJ1-2; perhaps TRBD1 as D (6 bases). The CDR3 covers 14 residues. Trimming cost V 4 bases and J 8 bases, with 17 bases left between them. CDR1 is WNHNN, CDR2 SYGVQD, per germline (reference sequence). CDR3 DNA sequence: TGCGCCAGCAGTGCGACAGGAATAGGGAGGGGCTACACCTTC. Its protein product is CASSATGIGRGYTF.

The chain carries TRBV3-1 (or the pseudogene TRBV3-2) and TRBJ2-7; 9 positions match TRBD2. The trim removed 4 bases at V and 3 bases at J, leaving 4 bases unmatched. CDR1 is LGHDT and CDR2 is YNNKEL in the germline V gene (reference sequence). The CDR3 consists of 14 residues. In DNA form, the CDR3 reads TGTGCCAGCAGCCGCGGGACTAGCTTCTACGAGCAGTACTTC. Amino acid sequence: CASSRGTSFYEQYF.